The entry that follows covers one T cell receptor beta chain sequence. Its antigen remains undetermined. No base quality information exists; no much larger clone differs at one position. The donors were healthy, HIV-negative adults who had no recently reported acute infections or vaccinations. Every donor was a Caucasian adult residing in Nashville, Tennessee, USA. Magnetic negative selection was used to enrich CD4+ T cells, after which naive cells were positively selected on CD45RA and the negative fraction became the memory subset. Blood was collected by leukapheresis, and PBMCs were isolated by Ficoll-Histopaque density gradient centrifugation and then cryopreserved in liquid nitrogen vapor phase. Analytical flow cytometry was used to check the purity and quantity of each magnetically sorted T cell population. Genomic DNA was isolated from every sorted fraction and measured by UV absorbance on a Nanodrop 2000c.

The sample originates from a study of shared clonotypes between healthy human individuals (dated by TCRdb to the early 2020s). Background on the whole study: A couple of women and a few men aged 18 to 49 years were included in the cohort. For each donor, CD4 naive and CD4 memory were each run on three plates, CD8 naive on two plates, and CD8 memory on one plate. Each donor's leukapheresis produced roughly between roughly 0.85 and 9.5 billion PBMCs. Blood TCR repertoires of four to six healthy adults were deeply sequenced to estimate repertoire size and the extent of clonotype sharing between individuals. Libraries were prepared and TCR repertoires were sequenced by different laboratories using diverse techniques, in order to increase sequencing depth and limit assay-specific biases.

Using the deep immunoSEQ assay, multiplex PCR amplified TCR CDR3 regions from genomic DNA. Genomic DNA extracted from each cell subset was distributed evenly over all wells of several immunoSEQ 96-well plates, and each plate served as one replicate. For sorted subsets, each replicate PCR was loaded with roughly 0.2 ug genomic DNA, equivalent to some 31,000 T cell genomes. The purified libraries were quantified using a Qubit 3.0 fluorometer, sized with a Bioanalyzer 2100, and then quantified again using the KAPA Library Quantification kit. A separate single-read 150-cycle Illumina NextSeq 550 flow cell was used to sequence each immunoSEQ 96-well plate. Under the source paper's analysis protocol: Because only junctional sequences without quality scores were contained in the immunoSEQ output, filtering matching that applied to full-length reads could not be performed. Sequences were annotated with PyIR, a Python wrapper for IgBLAST v1.9, using IMGT germline references to assign V/J genes and CDR3. Reads were removed for weak V/J assignments (E-value above 1e-6), missing CDR3, stop codons, out-of-frame junctions, or ambiguous translated residues. V3J clonotypes were defined by identical inferred V gene, J gene, and CDR3 amino acid sequence. Percentage overlap between repertoires was computed as shared unique clonotypes divided by the size of the smaller repertoire. RTK rarefaction, the Chao1 estimator, and Recon v2.1 estimates of unobserved clonotypes were used to assess repertoire richness. Generation probabilities were computed with OLGA for all TCRbeta clonotypes obtained by the gDNA method from a few donors. TCRdb's version of the immuneACCESS table is confined to in-frame rearrangements and falls short of the full clone set. An unresolved V gene accounts for under half of the shortfall where checked; the remainder is of unknown origin. V, J and clone size are those of that table, while D and trimming were read from the DNA. Here the sample has 2,500,000 or so clones; roughly 93% occur a single time. Together, the top ten hold about 0.34% of the sample.

Results and caveats for the whole study, not just this receptor: Sampling was restricted to blood, and TCR repertoires in tissues likely differ from the TCR repertoires found in blood. Across a few donors, approximately 4.9% of naive CD4, over 3% of naive CD8, 2.3% of memory CD4, and about 0.4% of memory CD8 clonotypes were shared. Incomplete sequencing was indicated by rarefaction of sorted-subset datasets, despite the large sequencing depth. Compared with non-shared clonotypes, the clonotypes found in all four sorted-subset donors had higher generation probabilities. Because the study included only a small number of donors, the genetic and exposure-history diversity represented was limited. Pairwise subsampling indicated that sequencing depth was expected to affect the degree of clonotype sharing among donors. Estimated clonotype richness was generally larger for naive than for memory subsets.

CDR1 and CDR2 are drawn from the germline V gene: MNHEY, SVGAGI. There are 14 amino acids in the CDR3, from cysteine to phenylalanine inclusive. The sequence is cut down to CDR3 DNA, 42 bases in frame from base 1. V sheds 6 bases and J sheds 3 bases, leaving 12 bases between their ends. The sample was naive CD4+ T cells from PBMCs. The cell subset or site label here, explained by the study, means: CD45RA+ positively selected. The chain links TRBV6-5 with TRBJ2-1, and possibly TRBD2, on 6 matching bases. The TCR was taken from a young man in good health. Some clones in this sample may be carry-over from other donors' samples. The base sequence is TGTGCCAGCAGGGGACGGGAGAGCTACAATGAGCAGTTCTTC. It translates to CASRGRESYNEQFF.